The 12 T cell receptor beta chains below were found in one sample sequenced in a study of T cell changes during pregnancy in multiple sclerosis (dated by TCRdb to the late 2010s). Receptor amplification or capture employed the immunoSEQ multiplex PCR assay. TCRdb's version of the immuneACCESS table is confined to in-frame rearrangements and falls short of the full clone set. An unresolved V gene accounts for under half of the shortfall where checked; the remainder is of unknown origin. The sample table lists approximately 110,000 clones, 91% of them with a count of one. The ten largest clones take up about 3.5% of the sample. The sequenced sample was peripheral blood, obtained after pregnancy. The source of these receptors is a female donor with multiple sclerosis, enrolled in a pregnancy study.

This clone was counted between two and nine times. The chain combines TRBV29-1 with TRBJ2-5; D may be TRBD2 (6 bases). CDR1 is SQVTM, CDR2 ANQGSEA, per germline. V was cut by 3 bases and J by 2 bases, with 16 bases left in between. The length of the CDR3 is 15 residues. CDR3 DNA: TGCAGCGTTGATGACCTGCGGGACGGGCAAGAGACCCAGTACTTC. It is translated as CSVDDLRDGQETQYF.

The rearrangement links TRBV6-6 to TRBJ2-1, with a possible D match to TRBD2 (6 bases). This CDR3 is 14 amino acids long. The V gene's germline CDR1 is MNHNY and CDR2 SVGAGI (reference sequence). V shed 3 bases and J shed 6 bases, with 12 bases lying between them. The CDR3 reads CASSYYRDFNEQFF. The CDR3 nucleotides are TGTGCCAGCAGTTATTATCGGGACTTCAATGAGCAGTTCTTC.

The table lists this clone with a count of one. The chain is built from TRBV5-1 and TRBJ1-4; 7 bases agree with TRBD1. This CDR3 has 15 residues. The J segment lost 4 bases and the V segment lost 2 bases, leaving 5 bases of the junction unmatched. Germline V gives CDR1 SGHRS, CDR2 YFSETQ. The CDR3 is CASSLDREFNEKLFF. The CDR3 nucleotides are TGCGCCAGCAGCTTAGACAGGGAGTTTAATGAAAAACTGTTTTTT.

The rearrangement joins TRBV15 to TRBJ1-5, with D unclear. Germline V gene data show CDR1 as LNHNV and CDR2 as YYDKDF (reference sequence). This CDR3 region has 10 residues. Trimming pared 10 bases from V and 4 bases from J, leaving 5 bases between. CDR3 sequence (DNA): TGTGCCATCGGGAATCAGCCCCAGCATTTT. The encoded protein is CAIGNQPQHF.

V usage is TRBV12-5 and J usage is TRBJ1-3, with TRBD1 matching 7 bases. The CDR3 has 17 residues. Germline V gene data show CDR1 as LGHNT and CDR2 as FRNRAP. Germline trimming cut 3 bases from V and 0 bases from J; bases unmatched to any gene: 8. The CDR3 bases are TGTGCTAGTGGTTTCCCTGACAGGGCCAACTCTGGAAACACCATATATTTT. Translated, it gives CASGFPDRANSGNTIYF. The full variable domain, in which reference TRBV12-5 and TRBJ1-3 provide the parts outside the CDR3, is DARVTQTPRHKVTEMGQEVTMRCQPILGHNTVFWYRQTMMQGLELLAYFRNRAPLDDSGMPKDRFSAEMPDATLATLKIQPSEPRDSAVYFCASGFPDRANSGNTIYFGEGSWLTVV.

CDR3 protein: CASSPRGPLNEQYF. The DNA of the CDR3 is TGTGCCAGCTCACCCAGGGGGCCTTTAAACGAGCAGTACTTC. The chain combines TRBV18 with TRBJ2-7; TRBD1 aligns across 8 bases. V trimming: 3 bases; J trimming: 5 bases; junction bases outside the gene matches: 6. This CDR3 spans 14 amino acids. CDR1 is KGHSH, CDR2 LQKENI, per germline.

This chain connects TRBV5-6 to TRBJ1-5, with 8 bases fitting TRBD1. V dropped 0 bases and J dropped 7; count of bases not matched to a gene: 6. The CDR3 extends over 15 amino acids. In germline, CDR1 is SGHDT, CDR2 YYEEEE. The CDR3 DNA follows: TGTGCCAGCAGCTTGGTAGGGACAGGTCCCCAGCCCCAGCATTTT. This codes for CASSLVGTGPQPQHF. Variable domain in full (rest from reference TRBV5-6 and TRBJ1-5): DAGVTQSPTHLIKTRGQQVTLRCSPKSGHDTVSWYQQALGQGPQFIFQYYEEEERQRGNFPDRFSGHQFPNYSSELNVNALLLGDSALYLCASSLVGTGPQPQHFGDGTRLSIL.

This rearrangement joins TRBV9 to TRBJ2-2; D is uncertain. V dropped 3 bases and J dropped 8 bases, with 14 bases sitting between them. From germline, CDR1 is SGDLS and CDR2 YYNGEE. This CDR3 is built from 14 residues. The CDR3 sequence: CASSALSPSGELFF. Here the CDR3 DNA reads TGTGCCAGCAGCGCTTTATCCCCCTCGGGGGAGCTGTTTTTT.

This chain uses TRBV19 with TRBJ2-6, with TRBD1 matching 11 bases. CDR3 size: 13 residues. Per germline, CDR1 LNHDA and CDR2 SQIVND (reference sequence). V lost 6 bases and J lost 13; bases outside the gene matches: 5. CDR3 protein: CASRVDRGPVLTF. The CDR3 bases are TGTGCCAGTAGGGTGGACAGGGGGCCTGTCCTGACTTTC. Drawing the rest from reference TRBV19 and TRBJ2-6, the complete variable domain is DGGITQSPKYLFRKEGQNVTLSCEQNLNHDAMYWYRQDPGQGLRLIYYSQIVNDFQKGDIAEGYSVSREKKESFPLTVTSAQKNPTAFYLCASRVDRGPVLTFGAGSRLTVL.

This chain joins TRBV6-1 and TRBJ2-3, with 7 bases lining up with TRBD1. CDR3 length equals 15 residues. The V segment lost 7 bases and the J segment 4 bases; nucleotides outside the gene matches: 11. Germline V gene lookup returns CDR1 MNHNS and CDR2 SASEGT. CDR3 nucleotides: TGTGCCAGCACCTTGGACAGGCAGGCCGCAGATACGCAGTATTTT. Its translation is CASTLDRQAADTQYF.

A single count supports this clone. This chain joins TRBV2 and TRBJ2-7; 9 positions match TRBD1. J lost 2 bases, V lost 6 bases, and 8 bases had no gene match. This CDR3 region has 15 residues. CDR1 and CDR2 from the germline V gene are SNHLY and FYNNEI. Written as DNA, the CDR3 is TGTGCCAGCAGCGGAGGGACAGGGCATCCCTACGAGCAGTACTTC. Encoded protein: CASSGGTGHPYEQYF.

This clone appeared a few times. The V gene is TRBV7-2, the J gene TRBJ1-1, with 8 bases lining up with TRBD1. Germline values: CDR1 SGHTA, CDR2 FQGNSA. With V trimmed by 5 bases and J by 7 bases, 6 bases remained unmatched. The CDR3 is made up of 13 amino acids. The CDR3 region has the DNA TGTGCCAGCAGCCGGGACAGGAATATTGAAGCTTTCTTT. This translates into CASSRDRNIEAFF.